A single sample gave rise to the 9 T cell receptor beta chains below, sequenced in a study of shared T cell receptors in the human thymus. Method: immunoSEQ multiplex PCR; TCRdb's copy keeps in-frame clones and lacks some. This sample carries about 610,000 clones, 70% to 90% of them seen once, and the ten largest clones take about 0.01%. The same specimen was also included in a second study, on human thymus T cells.

Sequenced sample: thymocytes. Receptors originate from a boy under three years old with a congenital heart defect.

The chain uses TRBV27 and TRBJ2-7; D may be TRBD1 (6 bases). V was shortened by 6 bases and J by 2 bases, with 23 bases between the two germline ends. Germline loops: CDR1 MNHEY, CDR2 SMNVEV (reference sequence). This CDR3 is 17 amino acids long. In DNA form, the CDR3 reads TGTGCCAGCAGACAACGCCACAGGGCTCAAATCCCCTACGAGCAGTACTTC. Translating gives CASRQRHRAQIPYEQYF.

This chain joins TRBV29-1 and TRBJ2-2, with D possibly matching TRBD1 (6 bases). This CDR3 contains 17 residues. Trimming shortened V by 1 base and J by 3 bases, and 18 bases separated the two germline ends. Germline V gives CDR1 SQVTM, CDR2 ANQGSEA. The CDR3 sequence: CSVEAQGPTAHTGELFF. CDR3 in DNA: TGCAGCGTTGAAGCACAGGGTCCCACCGCTCACACCGGGGAGCTGTTTTTT.

This chain connects TRBV15 to TRBJ2-7; 8 bases fit TRBD2. Trimming cost V 3 bases and J 0 bases; bases outside gene matches: 1. Germline V gene lookup returns CDR1 LNHNV and CDR2 YYDKDF (reference sequence). The CDR3 is 14 residues long. The CDR3 spells CATSSSGSSYEQYF. The CDR3 DNA sequence: TGTGCCACCAGCAGCAGCGGGAGCTCCTACGAGCAGTACTTC. The whole variable domain, filled in from reference TRBV15 and TRBJ2-7, reads DAMVIQNPRYQVTQFGKPVTLSCSQTLNHNVMYWYQQKSSQAPKLLFHYYDKDFNNEADTPDNFQSRRPNTSFCFLDIRSPGLGDTAMYLCATSSSGSSYEQYFGPGTRLTVT.

This clone has only a few counts. V and J are TRBV2 and TRBJ1-5; D is unresolved. Looked up from germline, CDR1 is SNHLY and CDR2 is FYNNEI. This CDR3 contains 14 residues. With 1 base removed from V and 0 bases from J, the gap between germline ends came to 4 bases. In DNA form, the CDR3 reads TGTGCCAGCAGTGAAGACTATAGCAATCAGCCCCAGCATTTT. Translated, it gives CASSEDYSNQPQHF.

The rearrangement joins TRBV5-6 to TRBJ2-2; maybe TRBD2 (6 bases). Per germline, CDR1 SGHDT and CDR2 YYEEEE. The CDR3 runs to 17 residues. V was pared by 2 bases and J by 3 bases, with 17 bases between. The DNA for the CDR3 is TGTGCCAGCAGCTTCCCCGGGGGTCGGGAGCACACCGGGGAGCTGTTTTTT. Encoded protein: CASSFPGGREHTGELFF.

The chain employs TRBV5-1 and TRBJ2-3, with TRBD1 matching over 12 bases. This CDR3 contains 16 residues. Trimming at V came to 0 bases and at J to 2 bases, leaving 1 base not matched to a gene. The V gene's germline CDR1 is SGHRS and CDR2 YFSETQ. The CDR3: CASSLVGQGATDTQYF. CDR3 bases: TGCGCCAGCAGCTTGGTGGGACAGGGGGCCACAGATACGCAGTATTTT.

The chain recombines TRBV11-2 with TRBJ2-3; tentatively, D is TRBD2 (6 bases). From germline, CDR1 is SGHAT and CDR2 FQNNGV. This CDR3 is 15 amino acids long. With 0 bases removed from V and 5 bases from J, the gap between germline ends came to 12 bases. The CDR3: CASSLDGGPVDTQYF. CDR3 in DNA: TGTGCCAGCAGCTTAGACGGGGGACCAGTAGATACGCAGTATTTT.

The chain couples TRBV4-1 to TRBJ1-2; tentatively, D is TRBD1 (5 bases). Germline values: CDR1 MGHRA, CDR2 YSYEKL. The CDR3 runs to 15 residues. The germline V and J ends were trimmed by 0 bases and 6 bases, with 14 bases remaining between them. The CDR3: CASSQDKDREHGYTF. CDR3 nucleotide sequence: TGCGCCAGCAGCCAAGATAAAGACAGAGAACATGGCTACACCTTC.

The V call is TRBV21-1, the J call TRBJ1-5; TRBD1 is the table's D call, not checked against the DNA. TRBV21-1 is classified as a pseudogene. The CDR3 consists of 14 residues. CDR3 nucleotide sequence: TGTGCCAGCAGCAGAAGGGCAGGGGACCAGCCCCAGCATTTT. Translated, it gives CASSRRAGDQPQHF.